The rows below give T cell receptor beta chains drawn from one sample of a study of shared clonotypes between healthy human individuals. The table came from immunoSEQ multiplex PCR; TCRdb's copy has only in-frame clones and leaves some out. Counted here are 450,000 to 650,000 clones, around three quarters occurring once; the ten biggest clones make up around 12%. The source material was PBMCs. The receptor source for this set is a woman between 40 and 55 years old in good health. Some clones in this sample may be carry-over from other donors' samples. Both conserved end residues are part of each CDR3. The D gene is left open where the match is weak. Expanded clones are given a class, and other clones once, few, many or no size at all.

D gene: -; clone size: -; V gene: TRBV5-1; J gene: TRBJ2-5; CDR3 protein: CASSGNGGGETQYF; CDR3 DNA: TGCGCCAGCAGCGGAAACGGTGGGGGAGAGACCCAGTACTTC
D gene: TRBD1; clone size: -; V gene: TRBV2; J gene: TRBJ2-2; CDR3 protein: CASRPGTGGGELFF; CDR3 DNA: TGTGCCAGCAGGCCCGGGACAGGGGGCGGGGAGCTGTTTTTT
D gene: -; clone size: -; V gene: TRBV5-8; J gene: TRBJ2-4; CDR3 protein: CASSLKMAKNIQYF; CDR3 DNA: TGTGCCAGCAGCTTGAAGATGGCCAAAAACATTCAGTACTTC
D gene: TRBD1; clone size: few; V gene: TRBV11-2; J gene: TRBJ2-7; CDR3 protein: CASSALQGAPYEQYF; CDR3 DNA: TGTGCCAGCAGCGCCCTCCAGGGGGCTCCCTACGAGCAGTACTTC
D gene: TRBD1; clone size: -; V gene: TRBV7-8; J gene: TRBJ1-4; CDR3 protein: CASTETGSGELFF; CDR3 DNA: TGTGCCAGCACCGAGACAGGGTCGGGTGAACTGTTTTTT
D gene: -; clone size: -; V gene: TRBV5-1; J gene: TRBJ2-5; CDR3 protein: CASSLVGGSGETQYF; CDR3 DNA: TGCGCCAGCAGCTTGGTAGGCGGAAGCGGAGAGACCCAGTACTTC
D gene: -; clone size: -; V gene: TRBV9; J gene: TRBJ2-2; CDR3 protein: CASRTDEWVGELFF; CDR3 DNA: TGTGCCAGCAGAACGGACGAATGGGTCGGGGAGCTGTTTTTT
D gene: TRBD2; clone size: -; V gene: TRBV7-7; J gene: TRBJ2-5; CDR3 protein: CASSPRVAGGGETQYF; CDR3 DNA: TGTGCCAGCAGCCCGAGGGTGGCGGGAGGAGGAGAGACCCAGTACTTC
D gene: TRBD2; clone size: many; V gene: TRBV30; J gene: TRBJ2-7; CDR3 protein: CAWSGQAGVAYEQYF; CDR3 DNA: TGTGCCTGGAGTGGTCAGGCGGGAGTTGCCTACGAGCAGTACTTC
D gene: TRBD2; clone size: -; V gene: TRBV5-4; J gene: TRBJ2-7; CDR3 protein: CASSSSGSQYEQYF; CDR3 DNA: TGTGCCAGCAGCTCGAGCGGGAGTCAGTACGAGCAGTACTTC
D gene: -; clone size: -; V gene: TRBV7-8; J gene: TRBJ1-1; CDR3 protein: CASSLWAGLRTNTEAFF; CDR3 DNA: TGTGCCAGCAGCTTATGGGCAGGACTACGAACCAACACTGAAGCTTTCTTT
D gene: -; clone size: -; V gene: TRBV4-1; J gene: TRBJ2-7; CDR3 protein: CASSPNSFGGIAPYEQYF; CDR3 DNA: TGCGCCAGCAGCCCTAACTCTTTTGGCGGGATCGCCCCCTACGAGCAGTACTTC
D gene: -; clone size: -; V gene: TRBV4-2; J gene: TRBJ2-1; CDR3 protein: CASSPGIGLYNEQFF; CDR3 DNA: TGTGCCAGCAGCCCGGGCATAGGGTTGTACAATGAGCAGTTCTTC
D gene: -; clone size: -; V gene: TRBV5-4; J gene: TRBJ1-6; CDR3 protein: CASSWDYNSPLHF; CDR3 DNA: TGTGCCAGCAGTTGGGACTATAATTCACCCCTCCACTTT
D gene: -; clone size: few; V gene: TRBV2; J gene: TRBJ1-1; CDR3 protein: CASSRDTEAFF; CDR3 DNA: TGTGCCAGCAGTCGTGACACTGAAGCTTTCTTT
D gene: -; clone size: few; V gene: TRBV7-7; J gene: TRBJ2-2; CDR3 protein: CASSSGPTGELFF; CDR3 DNA: TGTGCTAGCAGCTCGGGCCCCACCGGGGAGCTGTTTTTT
D gene: TRBD2; clone size: -; V gene: TRBV2; J gene: TRBJ2-7; CDR3 protein: CASRLLAGGSYEQYF; CDR3 DNA: TGTGCCAGCAGACTCCTAGCGGGAGGATCCTACGAGCAGTACTTC
D gene: TRBD1; clone size: -; V gene: TRBV6-1; J gene: TRBJ1-2; CDR3 protein: CASSESPDRGHGYTF; CDR3 DNA: TGTGCCAGCAGTGAATCCCCGGACAGGGGGCATGGCTACACCTTC
D gene: -; clone size: -; V gene: TRBV7-9; J gene: TRBJ1-1; CDR3 protein: CASDSLEGTEAFF; CDR3 DNA: TGTGCCAGCGACTCTCTAGAGGGAACTGAAGCTTTCTTT
D gene: TRBD1; clone size: few; V gene: TRBV30; J gene: TRBJ1-1; CDR3 protein: CAWDTGQGYTEAFF; CDR3 DNA: TGTGCCTGGGACACGGGACAGGGGTACACTGAAGCTTTCTTT
D gene: -; clone size: -; V gene: TRBV7-8; J gene: TRBJ2-1; CDR3 protein: CASSPRRGGYNEQFF; CDR3 DNA: TGTGCCAGCAGCCCCCGGAGGGGAGGCTACAATGAGCAGTTCTTC
D gene: -; clone size: -; V gene: TRBV6-6; J gene: TRBJ2-7; CDR3 protein: CASSLPSYEQYF; CDR3 DNA: TGTGCCAGCAGTCTCCCCTCCTACGAGCAGTACTTC
D gene: -; clone size: -; V gene: TRBV2; J gene: TRBJ2-7; CDR3 protein: CASGRVFDEQYF; CDR3 DNA: TGTGCCAGCGGAAGGGTGTTTGACGAGCAGTACTTC